This T cell receptor beta chain was obtained from a study of PD-1 blockade in classical Hodgkin lymphoma. Study-level background: Intravenous infusions of nivolumab 3 mg/kg reached patients every 2 weeks.

Here immunoSEQ multiplex PCR was the method, and the copy in TCRdb shows in-frame clones only, minus some. Altogether 80,000 to 100,000 clones are present, 92% being singletons, with the ten largest covering roughly 2.8%. In every patient, relapse followed autologous stem cell transplantation, while exposure to brentuximab vedotin differed. Best outcomes ranged across complete response, partial response and progressive disease. Study-wide findings and caveats: Reports indicated that newly diagnosed patients had lower baseline TCR diversity than healthy donors did. Researchers reported that CD4+ TCR diversity, though not CD8+, rose significantly by C4D1.

Per the germline V gene, CDR1 is SGHRS and CDR2 is YFSETQ. The CDR3 is 14 amino acids. V was clipped by 4 bases and J by 7 bases; unmatched bases: 8. Worth noting for this clone: Antigen: not known.

This clonotype originated in a human donor with classical Hodgkin lymphoma. This chain uses TRBV5-1 with TRBJ1-2; 9 bases align to TRBD1. The source material was peripheral blood mononuclear cells (PBMCs), sampled at baseline. CDR3 sequence (DNA): TGCGCCAGCAGCCTGGGACAGGGAATTCGTGGCTACACCTTC. Protein: CASSLGQGIRGYTF.